This T cell receptor (beta chain) was obtained from a study of cytomegalovirus exposure and HLA in healthy donors. Study-level results: After further analysis at a later stage, roughly 16,000 TCR beta sequences were associated with HLA alleles at 0.05 false discovery rate.

Remarks on this clone: The target antigen is unknown.

Germline CDR1 WNHNN, CDR2 SYGVQD (reference sequence). The CDR3 extends over 14 amino acids. The J segment lost 6 bases and the V segment lost 6 bases, leaving 6 bases of the junction unmatched. In the PCR, 60 Vbeta and 13 Jbeta primers were used. TCRdb keeps only in-frame clones here, not all; method: immunoSEQ multiplex PCR. The table lists 150,000 or so clones, 70% to 80% of them singletons. The specimen was PBMCs. This receptor was identified in a middle-aged woman in good health and CMV-seronegative. This chain uses TRBV10-1 with TRBJ2-7, with TRBD2 matching over 12 bases. For the CDR3, the DNA is TGCGCCAGCAGCACCGGGACTAGCGGGCGCGAGCAGTACTTC. It encodes CASSTGTSGREQYF.